The clone carrying this TCR beta chain was observed a handful of times. The entry originates in a study of OX40 agonist ivuxolimab in advanced cancers. The table came from immunoSEQ multiplex PCR; TCRdb's copy has only in-frame clones and leaves some out. The table shows approximately 64,000 clones, with roughly 84% occurring only once. J lost 6 bases, V lost 6 bases, and 6 bases had no gene match. The CDR3 is 15 amino acids. Germline V gene sequence: CDR1 MNHNS, CDR2 SASEGT. This receptor was identified in an adult with an advanced solid tumor such as melanoma, head and neck, liver or kidney cancer. The sequencing here drew on CD4+ or CD8+ T cells sorted from blood, taken in a trial of the OX40 agonist ivuxolimab. V usage is TRBV6-1 and J usage is TRBJ1-6; 9 nucleotides agree with TRBD1. CDR3 in DNA: TGTGCCAGCAGCCAACCGGGACAGGGTAATTCACCCCTCCACTTT. Its translation is CASSQPGQGNSPLHF.